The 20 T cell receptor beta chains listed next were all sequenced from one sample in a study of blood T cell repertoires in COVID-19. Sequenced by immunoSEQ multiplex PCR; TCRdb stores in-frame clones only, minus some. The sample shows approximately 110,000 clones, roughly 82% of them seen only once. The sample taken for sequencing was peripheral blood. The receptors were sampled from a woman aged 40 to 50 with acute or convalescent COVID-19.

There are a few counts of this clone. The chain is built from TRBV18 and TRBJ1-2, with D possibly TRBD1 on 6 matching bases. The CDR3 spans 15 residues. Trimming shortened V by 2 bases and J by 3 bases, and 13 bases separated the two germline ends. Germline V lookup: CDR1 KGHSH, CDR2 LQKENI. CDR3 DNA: TGTGCCAGCTCACCATCCCAGGGGAGGGACTATGGCTACACCTTC. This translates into CASSPSQGRDYGYTF.

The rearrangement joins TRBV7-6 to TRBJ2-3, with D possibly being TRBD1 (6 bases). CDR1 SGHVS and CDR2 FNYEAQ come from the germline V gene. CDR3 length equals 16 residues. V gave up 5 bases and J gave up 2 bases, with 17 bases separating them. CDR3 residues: CASSPMLGASTDTQYF. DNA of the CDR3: TGTGCCAGCAGCCCTATGCTGGGGGCCTCCACAGATACGCAGTATTTT. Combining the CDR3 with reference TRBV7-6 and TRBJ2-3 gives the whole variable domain GAGVSQSPRYKVTKRGQDVALRCDPISGHVSLYWYRQALGQGPEFLTYFNYEAQQDKSGLPNDRFSAERPEGSISTLTIQRTEQRDSAMYRCASSPMLGASTDTQYFGPGTRLTVL.

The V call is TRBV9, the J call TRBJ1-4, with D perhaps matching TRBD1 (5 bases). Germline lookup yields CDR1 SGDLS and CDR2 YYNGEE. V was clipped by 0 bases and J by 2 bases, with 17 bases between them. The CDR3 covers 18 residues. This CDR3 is CASSVVPTLGGTNEKLFF. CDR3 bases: TGTGCCAGCAGCGTAGTGCCCACCTTGGGGGGGACTAATGAAAAACTGTTTTTT.

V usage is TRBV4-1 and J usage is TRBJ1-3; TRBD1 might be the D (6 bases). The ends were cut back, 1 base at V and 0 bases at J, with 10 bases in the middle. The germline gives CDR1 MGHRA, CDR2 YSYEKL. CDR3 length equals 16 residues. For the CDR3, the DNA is TGCGCCAGCAGCCAAGCATCAGGGGCCTCTGGAAACACCATATATTTT. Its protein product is CASSQASGASGNTIYF.

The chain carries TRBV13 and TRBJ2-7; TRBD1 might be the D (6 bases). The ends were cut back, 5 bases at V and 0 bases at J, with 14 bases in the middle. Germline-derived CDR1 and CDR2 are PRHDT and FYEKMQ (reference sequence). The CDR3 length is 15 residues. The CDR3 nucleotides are TGTGCCAGCAGCCACAGGGAGCAGGCCTCCTACGAGCAGTACTTC. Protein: CASSHREQASYEQYF.

This chain's CDR3 is CAWSGNLQGFGNTIYF. CDR3 sequence (DNA): TGTGCCTGGAGTGGGAACCTCCAGGGTTTCGGAAACACCATATATTTT. The chain employs TRBV30 and TRBJ1-3; D possibly corresponds to TRBD1 (5 bases). From germline, CDR1 is GTSNPN and CDR2 SVGIG (reference sequence). The CDR3 loop spans 16 amino acids. Deletions cut 1 base from V and 4 bases from J, with 17 bases between.

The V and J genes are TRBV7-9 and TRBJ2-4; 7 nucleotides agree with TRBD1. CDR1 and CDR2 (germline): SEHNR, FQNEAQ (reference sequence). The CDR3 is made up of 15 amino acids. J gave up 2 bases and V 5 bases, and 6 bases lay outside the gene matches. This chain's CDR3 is CASSRMTGTKNIQYF. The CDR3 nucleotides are TGTGCCAGCAGCCGGATGACAGGGACCAAAAACATTCAGTACTTC.

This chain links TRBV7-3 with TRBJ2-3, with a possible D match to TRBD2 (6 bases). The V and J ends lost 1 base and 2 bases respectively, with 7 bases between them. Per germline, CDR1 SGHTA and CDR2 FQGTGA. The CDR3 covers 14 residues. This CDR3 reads CASSLRGDTDTQYF. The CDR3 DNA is TGTGCCAGCAGCTTAAGGGGGGACACAGATACGCAGTATTTT.

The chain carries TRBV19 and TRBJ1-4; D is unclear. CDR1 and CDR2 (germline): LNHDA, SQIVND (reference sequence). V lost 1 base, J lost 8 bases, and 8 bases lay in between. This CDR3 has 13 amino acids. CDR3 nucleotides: TGTGCCAGTAGTATAGCGCAGGTAGAAAAACTGTTTTTT. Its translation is CASSIAQVEKLFF.

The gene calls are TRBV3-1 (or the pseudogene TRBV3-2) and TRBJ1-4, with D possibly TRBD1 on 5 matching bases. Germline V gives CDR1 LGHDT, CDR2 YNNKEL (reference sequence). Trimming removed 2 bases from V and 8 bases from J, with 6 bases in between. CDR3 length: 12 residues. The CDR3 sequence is CASSQRGEKLFF. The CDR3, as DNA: TGTGCCAGCAGCCAACGGGGGGAAAAACTGTTTTTT.

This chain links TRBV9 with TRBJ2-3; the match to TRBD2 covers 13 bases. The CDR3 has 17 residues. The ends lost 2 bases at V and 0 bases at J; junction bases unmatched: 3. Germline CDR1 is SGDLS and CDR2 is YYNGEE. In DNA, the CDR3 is TGTGCCAGCAGCGTGGGACTAGCGGGGCTCAGCACAGATACGCAGTATTTT. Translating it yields CASSVGLAGLSTDTQYF.

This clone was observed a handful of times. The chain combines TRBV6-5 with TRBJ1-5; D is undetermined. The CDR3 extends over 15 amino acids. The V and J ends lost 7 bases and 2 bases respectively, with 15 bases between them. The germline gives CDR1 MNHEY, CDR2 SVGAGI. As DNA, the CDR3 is TGTGCCAGCACCGAGGGTTCGGCGGGCAATCAGCCCCAGCATTTT. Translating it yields CASTEGSAGNQPQHF.

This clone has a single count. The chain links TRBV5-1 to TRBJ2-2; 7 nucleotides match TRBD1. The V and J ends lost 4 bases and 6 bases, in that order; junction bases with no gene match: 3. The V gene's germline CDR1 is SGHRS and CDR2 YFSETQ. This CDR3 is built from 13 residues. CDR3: CASSLQGAGELFF. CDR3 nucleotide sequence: TGCGCCAGCAGCCTGCAGGGGGCCGGGGAGCTGTTTTTT.

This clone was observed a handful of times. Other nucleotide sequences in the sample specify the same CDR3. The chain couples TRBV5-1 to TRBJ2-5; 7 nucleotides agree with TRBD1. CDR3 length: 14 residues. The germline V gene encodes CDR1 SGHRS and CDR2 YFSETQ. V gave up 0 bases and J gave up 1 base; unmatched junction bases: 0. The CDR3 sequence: CASSLGDSQETQYF. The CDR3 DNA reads TGCGCCAGCAGCTTGGGGGACAGCCAAGAGACCCAGTACTTC.

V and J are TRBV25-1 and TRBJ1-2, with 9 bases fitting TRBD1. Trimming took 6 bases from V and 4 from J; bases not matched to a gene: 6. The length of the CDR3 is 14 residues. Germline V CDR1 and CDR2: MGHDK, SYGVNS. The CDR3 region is CASRSDRGGYGYTF. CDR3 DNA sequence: TGTGCCAGCAGATCGGACAGGGGAGGCTATGGCTACACCTTC.

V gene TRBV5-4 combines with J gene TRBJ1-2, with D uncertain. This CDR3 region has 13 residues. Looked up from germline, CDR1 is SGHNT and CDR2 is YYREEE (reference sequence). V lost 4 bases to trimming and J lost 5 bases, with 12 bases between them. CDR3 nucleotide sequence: TGTGCCAGCAGCCGCGCACAGTCTTATGGCTACACCTTC. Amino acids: CASSRAQSYGYTF.

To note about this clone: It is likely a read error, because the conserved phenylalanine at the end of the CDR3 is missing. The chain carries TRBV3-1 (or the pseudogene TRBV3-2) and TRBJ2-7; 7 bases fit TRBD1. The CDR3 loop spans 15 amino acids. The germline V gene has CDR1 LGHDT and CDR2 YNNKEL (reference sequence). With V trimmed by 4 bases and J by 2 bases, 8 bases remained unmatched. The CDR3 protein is CASSRILGGAYEQYL. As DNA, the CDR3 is TGTGCCAGCAGCCGGATCCTAGGGGGCGCCTACGAGCAGTACCTC.

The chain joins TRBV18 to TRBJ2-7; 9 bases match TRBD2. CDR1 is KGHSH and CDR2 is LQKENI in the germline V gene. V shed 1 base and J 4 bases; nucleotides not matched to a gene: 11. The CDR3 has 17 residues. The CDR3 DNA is TGTGCCAGCTCACCACTGAAAAGCGGGGGGTTATTGTACGAGCAGTACTTC. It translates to CASSPLKSGGLLYEQYF.

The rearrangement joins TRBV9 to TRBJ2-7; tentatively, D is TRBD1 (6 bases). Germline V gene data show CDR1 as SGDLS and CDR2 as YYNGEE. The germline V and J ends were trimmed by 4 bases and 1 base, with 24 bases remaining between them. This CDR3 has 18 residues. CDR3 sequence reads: CASSPSSRAGDRSYEQYF. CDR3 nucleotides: TGTGCCAGCAGCCCTAGTAGTAGAGCAGGGGATAGGTCCTACGAGCAGTACTTC.

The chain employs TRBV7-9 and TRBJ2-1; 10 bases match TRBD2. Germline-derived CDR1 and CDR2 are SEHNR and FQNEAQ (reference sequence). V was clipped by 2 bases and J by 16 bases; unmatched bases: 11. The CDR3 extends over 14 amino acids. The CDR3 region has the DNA TGTGCCAGCAGCTTAATTCGGCTAGCGGGGGAAAACTTCTTC. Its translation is CASSLIRLAGENFF.